Each of the 15 T cell receptor beta chains below was sequenced from the same sample in a study of control samples from healthy donors and cancer patients. Repertoires were generated with immunoSEQ multiplex PCR, while TCRdb's copy carries only in-frame clones and drops some. The table has under 200,000 clones, approximately 92% seen once. The sample taken for sequencing was blood. These receptors were taken from a woman aged 55-75 years in good health.

V and J are TRBV10-1 and TRBJ1-6, with TRBD1 as a possible D gene (5 bases). Trimming removed 3 bases from V and 10 bases from J, with 10 bases in between. The CDR3 has 13 amino acids. Germline V CDR1 and CDR2: WNHNN, SYGVQD (reference sequence). CDR3 bases: TGCGCCAGCAGTGACCCGGGGGAGTCACCCCTCCACTTT. Amino acid sequence: CASSDPGESPLHF.

The CDR3 DNA sequence: TGCGCCAGCAGCTTGGATGGGAGGGAAGATTCACCCCTCCACTTT. Amino acids: CASSLDGREDSPLHF. The chain carries TRBV5-1 and TRBJ1-6; D gene unclear. V was clipped by 0 bases and J by 8 bases, with 12 bases between them. From germline, CDR1 is SGHRS and CDR2 YFSETQ. The CDR3 length is 15 residues.

The chain uses TRBV12-3 or TRBV12-4 and TRBJ1-1; TRBD1 is a possible D gene (5 bases). CDR3 size: 13 residues. Trimming cost V 11 bases and J 1 base, with 14 bases left between them. Here the CDR3 DNA reads TGTGCCGGGTCCAGGGAGACGAACACTGAAGCTTTCTTT. Translated: CAGSRETNTEAFF.

The chain links TRBV6-2 or TRBV6-3 to TRBJ1-5; weak D call: TRBD1 (6 bases). Trimming left V 0 bases short and J 7 bases short, with 16 bases between. The CDR3 runs 16 residues. CDR1 is MNHEY, CDR2 SVGEGT, per germline. CDR3: CASSYSISQGRQPQHF. The DNA for the CDR3 is TGTGCCAGCAGTTACTCGATTTCACAGGGTAGACAGCCCCAGCATTTT.

The chain is built from TRBV11-2 and TRBJ1-1, with 10 bases identical to TRBD1. The trim removed 5 bases at V and 6 bases at J, leaving 9 bases unmatched. CDR3 length: 15 residues. In germline, CDR1 is SGHAT, CDR2 FQNNGV. This CDR3 reads CASSPQTGGYAEAFF. In nucleotides, the CDR3 is TGTGCCAGCAGCCCACAGACAGGGGGCTATGCTGAAGCTTTCTTT. Using reference TRBV11-2 and TRBJ1-1 for the parts outside the CDR3, the full variable domain is EAGVAQSPRYKIIEKRQSVAFWCNPISGHATLYWYQQILGQGPKLLIQFQNNGVVDDSQLPKDRFSAERLKGVDSTLKIQPAKLEDSAVYLCASSPQTGGYAEAFFGQGTRLTVV.

The V call is TRBV30, the J call TRBJ2-3; 8 bases agree with TRBD2. The J segment lost 4 bases and the V segment lost 1 base, leaving 1 base of the junction unmatched. The CDR3 extends over 13 amino acids. Germline CDR1 is GTSNPN and CDR2 is SVGIG (reference sequence). DNA of the CDR3: TGTGCCTGGAGTGCGGGGGGGGCAGATACGCAGTATTTT. Protein product: CAWSAGGADTQYF.

The chain is built from TRBV24-1 and TRBJ2-5, with 12 bases matching TRBD2. The CDR3 consists of 16 residues. The junction had 3 bases not matched to a gene; V was cut back by 3 bases and J by 2 bases. CDR1 KGHDR and CDR2 SFDVKD come from the germline V gene. This CDR3 reads CATSDPGTSGQETQYF. The CDR3 DNA sequence: TGTGCCACCAGTGATCCTGGGACTAGCGGGCAAGAGACCCAGTACTTC.

The gene calls are TRBV7-6 and TRBJ1-1, with a weak D call TRBD1 (5 bases). Germline-derived CDR1 and CDR2 are SGHVS and FNYEAQ. The CDR3 length is 15 residues. The V end was cut by 1 base, the J end by 1 base, with 10 bases between. The CDR3 nucleotides read TGTGCCAGCAGCTTAGATTTAACAGGGAACACTGAAGCTTTCTTT. Translation: CASSLDLTGNTEAFF.

V usage is TRBV7-2 and J usage is TRBJ2-3; D not certain. This CDR3 has 13 amino acids. V was cut by 5 bases and J by 5 bases, with 11 bases left in between. In germline, CDR1 is SGHTA, CDR2 FQGNSA. Here the CDR3 reads CASSAELRDTQYF. In DNA form, the CDR3 reads TGTGCCAGCAGCGCAGAGCTTAGAGATACGCAGTATTTT.

The chain joins TRBV7-2 to TRBJ1-2; D perhaps matches TRBD1 (6 bases). Germline CDR1 SGHTA, CDR2 FQGNSA. The V and J ends lost 3 bases and 4 bases respectively, with 18 bases between them. This CDR3 has 16 residues. CDR3 sequence reads: CASSLGPPGHVYGYTF. The CDR3 DNA is TGTGCCAGCAGCTTGGGGCCACCGGGACACGTCTATGGCTACACCTTC.

The CDR3 spells CASRIQGFVGYTF. For the CDR3, the DNA is TGTGCCAGCAGGATACAGGGCTTCGTAGGCTACACCTTC. The chain combines TRBV12-3 or TRBV12-4 with TRBJ1-2; the D gene is possibly TRBD1 (6 bases). V lost 6 bases to trimming and J lost 8 bases, with 16 bases between them. The CDR3 consists of 13 residues.

This sequence joins TRBV7-3 and TRBJ1-2; D not certain. This CDR3 contains 16 residues. V was trimmed by 2 bases and J by 7 bases, leaving 20 bases between them. Germline V gene data show CDR1 as SGHTA and CDR2 as FQGTGA. For the CDR3, the DNA is TGTGCCAGCAGCTTATATCAGGTTAAGGTAGACTCTGGCTACACCTTC. Its translation: CASSLYQVKVDSGYTF.

The chain recombines TRBV2 with TRBJ1-2, with TRBD1 identical over 7 bases. The J segment lost 8 bases and the V segment lost 5 bases, leaving 8 bases of the junction unmatched. Germline V CDR1 and CDR2: SNHLY, FYNNEI. The CDR3 is 13 residues long. CDR3 bases: TGTGCCAGCAGTCCCCAGGGGGTTGGAGGCTACACCTTC. Encoded protein: CASSPQGVGGYTF.

The chain uses TRBV3-1 (or the pseudogene TRBV3-2) and TRBJ1-1; possible D gene TRBD1, 6 bases. V dropped 0 bases and J dropped 1 base, with 18 bases sitting between them. Germline CDR1 reads LGHDT; CDR2 reads YNNKEL (reference sequence). The CDR3 has 18 residues. The CDR3 nucleotides read TGTGCCAGCAGCCAAGACCCCGGGGGGCTGAGGCGGAACACTGAAGCTTTCTTT. Protein product: CASSQDPGGLRRNTEAFF.

The V call is TRBV7-9, the J call TRBJ1-2; TRBD1 might be the D (5 bases). With 3 bases removed from V and 7 bases from J, the gap between germline ends came to 9 bases. The CDR3 has 12 amino acids. The germline V gene has CDR1 SEHNR and CDR2 FQNEAQ (reference sequence). CDR3 coding DNA: TGTGCCAGCAGCTTGGAGGGGTTTGGCTACACCTTC. Its translation: CASSLEGFGYTF.